Sequencing of this T cell receptor (beta chain) was carried out in a study of CD8+ T cells in alopecia areata. V was trimmed by 2 bases and J by 6 bases, leaving 13 bases between them. The CDR3 spans 15 residues. Germline V lookup: CDR1 LGHNA, CDR2 YSLEER. Collected material from alopecia areata patients comprised lesional scalp punch biopsies and peripheral blood. The researchers isolated CD4+ and CD8+ T cells from PBMCs by sorting. With respect to this clone: As yet, its antigen is unknown.

Sequencing used cDNA as its template, made by extracting RNA and reverse transcribing it. Clones were read by immunoSEQ multiplex PCR, and TCRdb kept only the in-frame ones, dropping some. Of 50,000 to 70,000 clones in the sample, around 47% were seen once. Study-level results: Higher clonality than in normal scalp was seen in lesional scalp, especially alopecia totalis/universalis. Patients displayed less clarity in TCR sharing than mice, a finding possibly related to HLA.

V usage is TRBV4-3 and J usage is TRBJ2-2, with TRBD2 as a possible D gene (6 bases). The sequence derives from a human donor with alopecia areata. Source material: NKG2D-low CD8+ T cells sorted from blood. In nucleotides, the CDR3 is TGCGCCAGCAGCCAAACAATCCTAGCGTCCGGGGAGCTGTTTTTT. Encoded protein: CASSQTILASGELFF.